This T cell receptor (beta chain) was captured in a study of cytomegalovirus exposure and HLA in healthy donors (dated by TCRdb to between 2016 and 2019). Regarding the complete study: An earlier analysis of more than 550 of the donors reported over 250 Gb of sequence data and some 110 million unique TCR beta sequences obtained from around 180 million T cells. In a later analysis, previously published TCR beta repertoires from several hundred donors were re-analyzed and high-resolution HLA genotyping was added so that TCR occurrence patterns could be studied. An early release covering 550 to 650 HLA-typed donors comprised about 320 gigabases of sequencing data and 85 million to 100 million unique TCR sequences. Of the 350 to 450 genotyped donors, 81% were placed in the genetic ancestry cluster associated with self-reported Caucasian donors. Class I and class II HLA loci were covered by the typing at four-digit resolution. Besides the first cohort of 550 to 750 subjects, a separate validation cohort made up of 95 to 150 different subjects was used. The aim of the study was to test whether cataloging public T cell receptors could identify signatures of past pathogen exposure. The study combined high-throughput TCR immunosequencing, statistical association of individual TCRs with disease status, and machine learning to predict cytomegalovirus infection status. Among roughly 400 genotyped donors of the cohort, an average of roughly 230,000 unique TCR beta nucleotide sequences was sequenced per donor, of which about 19% were non-productive. To decide whether each TCR beta V gene segment behaved as functional or pseudogenic, an earlier analysis of approximately 620 of the donors relied on high-throughput TCR beta sequencing. The number of donors typed differed by locus, with 629-630 for A, B, C, DRB1 and DQB1, approximately 500 for DQA1, about 610 for DPA1, and under 490 for DPB1. All discovery cohort repertoires had been generated using a single sequencing platform. Donor age, sex, ethnicity and CMV serostatus were collected together with the repertoire data. Roughly five DR-DQ haplotypes were treated as single units for association and clustering because of strong linkage in the cohort. Genome-wide SNP genotypes for about 65% of the roughly 700 donors were used in a later genetic analysis, which treated that subset as a discovery cohort. The study profiled the T cell repertoires of 666 subjects by immunosequencing and related them to cytomegalovirus serostatus. In the later analysis, no new phenotypic data were used to find candidate immune exposures; instead, reliance was placed on TCR beta sequences and their occurrence across donors.

Concerning this clone itself: The target of this receptor is not known. One base away there is no much larger clone; base qualities are not given.

The full study reports these points: This cohort had only TCR beta chains sequenced, and the lack of alpha or paired-chain data limited which features could be detected. In a later analysis, the rate of TCR association differed among HLA loci, with DRB1 alleles having the most associated TCRs and HLA-C alleles having the fewest. When HLA alleles, especially DR and DQ, strongly co-occurred, TCR associations were difficult to assign to individual alleles. In a later analysis, around 17,000 TCR beta sequences were associated with specific HLA alleles at a false discovery rate of 0.05. The presence/absence analyses assumed that sequencing depth was roughly uniform across donors, and that assumption may not be true. An earlier analysis of around 540 of the donors showed that most TCR beta V segments appeared in productive rearrangements either about 87% or about 30% of the time, which broadly matched IMGT annotations. The 87-base-pair reads could not distinguish some IMGT-functional V segments, including TRBV6-2 and TRBV6-3, so those segments were excluded. A few of the identified cytomegalovirus-associated TCR beta chains were confirmed in vitro to be specific for cytomegalovirus antigens. A further reported finding was that TCR beta sequences accurately predicted the HLA-A and HLA-B alleles for most subjects in the first cohort. Because counts were too low, more than 15 rarely observed V segments, including chromosome 9 orphons, were left out of the earlier analysis of over 550 of the donors. V-gene and J-gene trimming of TCR beta chains was associated with a missense DCLRE1C variant in a later genetic analysis, and the association was replicated in an independent cohort. Compared with the 666-donor mean, donors in an Asian-associated ancestry cluster had fewer N-insertions in productive TCRs, according to a later genetic analysis. Immune exposure information for the cohort was limited to CMV serostatus. The study listed 150 to 200 TCR beta chains as associated with cytomegalovirus. It was suggested by the authors that the approach could potentially be generalized to other disease states and immunological phenotypes. Correlated functional status among segregating V segments might be attributable to linkage disequilibrium, but an unknown experimental factor could not be ruled out. HLA typing was unavailable for some donors at each locus, so association tests used only the typed subset. A later analysis reported that several top co-occurrence clusters appeared linked to parvovirus B19, influenza, CMV and Epstein-Barr virus. A cluster of highly shared sequence variants was judged likely to be a technical artifact of the sequencing pipeline. Most CMV-associated TCR beta chains appeared to be HLA-restricted in a later analysis, and the HLA associations seemed to be driven largely by CMV exposure. The classifier was reported to diagnose cytomegalovirus status with high specificity and sensitivity in both the original and validation cohorts. Across donors, most TCR sequences were observed very rarely, whereas some public TCRs were present in many individuals. In a later analysis, HLA-associated TCR beta chains showed more clonal expansion and lower generation probabilities than non-associated chains that were equally common.

V and J lose 6 bases and 8 bases, and a span of 10 bases separates them. Inclusive of the bounding cysteine and phenylalanine, the CDR3 is 11 residues long. Here the CDR3 DNA is all that survives: 33 bases in frame from base 1. CDR1 and CDR2 (SNHLY, FYNNEI) derive from the germline V gene. The cohort consisted of 600 or so healthy bone marrow donors. At the time of sampling, all cohort members were nominally healthy, though unrecorded immune exposures were likely present. The donor tested CMV seronegative, placing the donor among the 352 seronegative members of the cohort. A peripheral blood sample was collected from each donor, and TCR beta sequencing was performed on peripheral blood mononuclear cells. The Qiagen DNeasy Blood Extraction Kit was used to extract genomic DNA from the blood cell samples. The library was generated by the immunoSEQ multiplex PCR assay. A mixture of 60 forward primers for TCR Vbeta segments and 13 reverse primers for TCR Jbeta segments was used in the multiplex PCR. A multiplex PCR assay on genomic DNA amplified the CDR3 region of rearranged TCR beta genes. The Illumina HiSeq System was used to sequence the amplified TCR beta libraries as 87-base-pair reads. The authors' analysis ran thus. A later analysis tallied around 82 million unique TCR beta chains across the 666 repertoires, and some 12 million of those chains were shared by two or more donors. A nearest-neighbor algorithm error-corrected the raw reads and collapsed the reads into unique sequences, merging closely related sequences to remove PCR and sequencing errors. Alignment of CDR3 sequences to IMGT reference sequences was used to assign V, D and J gene segments. For a sequence to be retained, a match of at least six nucleotides was required to both a V gene segment and a J gene segment. Rearrangements were classified as productive when the CDR3 lacked stop codons and remained in frame with V and J, and all other rearrangements were classified as non-productive. CDR3 was defined by IMGT convention, running from the second conserved V-encoded cysteine to the conserved J-encoded phenylalanine. The earlier analysis of 587 of the donors excluded sequences that lacked an unambiguous match to a single V gene segment. An earlier analysis of 450 to 650 of the donors called V segments functional above 56.7% productive rearrangements and segregating when the between-donor standard deviation exceeded 5%. A statistical classification framework was developed to diagnose cytomegalovirus status using the catalog of TCR beta chain sequences. In a later analysis, TCR nucleotide sequences were compared against IMGT/GENE-DB human TR gene sequences so that V and J genes could be assigned. A later analysis assigned CDR3 sequences and most-parsimonious VDJ recombination scenarios with the TCRdist pipeline. A later analysis defined each TCR beta chain by its CDR3 amino acid sequence plus V-gene family, and excluded reads lacking a unique V-gene family. A later analysis removed nearly 600 highly shared, low-generation-probability nucleotide sequences to deal with suspected cross-contamination and a sequencing artifact. In a later analysis, a clonal expansion index was calculated for each public chain from normalized within-repertoire ranks of inferred template counts. Generation probabilities in a later analysis came from a VDJ recombination model fitted to out-of-frame rearrangements, and those results were checked against IGoR. In a later analysis, TCR-TCR, TCR-HLA and TCR-CMV co-occurrence was scored with hypergeometric tests, and a repertoire-size bias correction was applied to TCR pairs. A later analysis estimated false discovery rates by permuting HLA or CMV assignments 20 times. A later analysis grouped co-occurring TCRs with DBSCAN, adding TCRdist sequence similarity when clustering within HLA-allele-positive subsets. Repertoires with fewer than 30,000 or more than 120,000 public chains, plus five repertoires with anomalous nucleotide sharing, were excluded from co-occurrence clustering. TCRdb took over this immuneACCESS table, retaining in-frame rearrangements with V and J assigned. Such tables are incomplete; in checked studies, under half of the missing clones stem from an unresolved V gene, and the remainder is unexplained. The V and J calls and clone size were taken over from that table, and D and trimming were inferred from the DNA. The sample data list a few hundred thousand clones, and 92% of these were observed just once. The ten largest clones capture around 1.7% of the sample.

The TCR originated in a girl under 10 years old in good health and CMV-seronegative. Sequencing was performed on PBMCs. This chain joins TRBV2 to TRBJ1-2; no D gene can be assigned with confidence. Here is the DNA: TGTGCCAGCAGGAGGTTAGAGGGCTACACCTTC. This is translated as CASRRLEGYTF. The full variable domain, with segments outside the CDR3 supplied by the reference TRBV2 and TRBJ1-2 proteins, appears as EPEVTQTPSHQVTQMGQEVILRCVPISNHLYFYWYRQILGQKVEFLVSFYNNEISEKSEIFDDQFSVERPDGSNFTLKIRSTKLEDSAMYFCASRRLEGYTFGSGTRLTVV.